This entry lists 16 T cell receptor beta chains sequenced from one sample in a study of T cell changes during pregnancy in multiple sclerosis (dated by TCRdb to about 2019). Library prep was done by the immunoSEQ multiplex PCR assay. The clones in this table, taken by TCRdb from immuneACCESS, are in-frame only. Not every clone is retained; where verified, under half of the shortfall comes from an unresolved V gene, and the cause of the rest is unknown. The sample yields tens of thousands of clones; 93% were counted once. The ten largest clones capture about 1.8% of the sample. The sample in question was peripheral blood, obtained after pregnancy. These receptors were collected from a female donor with multiple sclerosis, enrolled in a pregnancy study.

The gene calls are TRBV2 and TRBJ1-5, with 8 bases that match TRBD1. V was pared by 7 bases and J by 4 bases, with 3 bases of the junction left unmatched. This CDR3 spans 13 amino acids. The germline gives CDR1 SNHLY, CDR2 FYNNEI. The CDR3 spells CASKGTGNQPQHF. CDR3 coding DNA: TGTGCCAGCAAGGGGACAGGTAATCAGCCCCAGCATTTT.

The rearrangement uses TRBV28 and TRBJ1-5, with D uncertain. The ends were cut back, 2 bases at V and 0 bases at J, with 11 bases in the middle. The CDR3 extends over 16 amino acids. Germline CDR1 is MDHEN and CDR2 is SYDVKM. CDR3 sequence reads: CASSLGGFNSNQPQHF. The CDR3 coding sequence is TGTGCCAGCAGTTTAGGAGGGTTTAATAGCAATCAGCCCCAGCATTTT. The variable domain in full, completed from reference TRBV28 and TRBJ1-5, reads DVKVTQSSRYLVKRTGEKVFLECVQDMDHENMFWYRQDPGLGLRLIYFSYDVKMKEKGDIPEGYSVSREKKERFSLILESASTNQTSMYLCASSLGGFNSNQPQHFGDGTRLSIL.

The V and J genes are TRBV23-1 and TRBJ2-3, with D hard to call. TRBV23-1 belongs to the ORF category, with a function that is uncertain. The CDR3 has 16 amino acids. Between the trimmed V and J ends, which lost 0 bases and 2 bases, there was a span of 12 bases. CDR3 DNA: TGCGCCAGCAGTCAATCATCCATCGCTAACACAGATACGCAGTATTTT. Translating gives CASSQSSIANTDTQYF.

The gene calls are TRBV7-2 and TRBJ2-7, with 7 bases matching TRBD2. The germline V gene encodes CDR1 SGHTA and CDR2 FQGNSA. With V trimmed by 3 bases and J by 6 bases, 14 bases remained unmatched. This CDR3 has 16 amino acids. The CDR3 sequence is CASSFDTGGLYREQYF. CDR3 nucleotides: TGTGCCAGCAGCTTTGATACGGGAGGTCTTTATCGCGAGCAGTACTTC.

The chain recombines TRBV6-5 with TRBJ2-3; perhaps TRBD2 as D (5 bases). The CDR3 contains 15 residues. V lost 0 bases to trimming and J lost 4 bases, with 11 bases between them. Germline CDR1 reads MNHEY; CDR2 reads SVGAGI. The CDR3, as DNA: TGTGCCAGCAGTTACTCATCGGGGTACGCAGATACGCAGTATTTT. Its translation is CASSYSSGYADTQYF.

This clone occurred a few times. The rearrangement uses TRBV7-9 and TRBJ1-1, with TRBD1 matching 9 bases. Germline CDR1 is SEHNR and CDR2 is FQNEAQ (reference sequence). The ends lost 0 bases at V and 0 bases at J; junction bases unmatched: 5. CDR3 length equals 17 residues. The CDR3 bases are TGTGCCAGCAGCTTAGCCCAAGGGACAGGGATGAACACTGAAGCTTTCTTT. It specifies CASSLAQGTGMNTEAFF. The full variable domain, completed using reference TRBV7-9 and TRBJ1-1, is DTGVSQNPRHKITKRGQNVTFRCDPISEHNRLYWYRQTLGQGPEFLTYFQNEAQLEKSRLLSDRFSAERPKGSFSTLEIQRTEQGDSAMYLCASSLAQGTGMNTEAFFGQGTRLTVV.

The table lists this clone with a count of one. The genes are TRBV28 and TRBJ1-2, with D perhaps TRBD1 (5 bases). The CDR3 loop spans 14 amino acids. The ends were cut back, 6 bases at V and 0 bases at J, with 11 bases in the middle. Germline CDR1 is MDHEN and CDR2 is SYDVKM. This CDR3 reads CASRGRGANYGYTF. The CDR3 region has the DNA TGTGCCAGCAGGGGGCGGGGGGCTAACTATGGCTACACCTTC.

The V gene is TRBV29-1, the J gene TRBJ2-1; 9 nucleotides match TRBD2. V lost 4 bases to trimming and J lost 7 bases; unmatched junction nucleotides: 5. Germline V gene lookup returns CDR1 SQVTM and CDR2 ANQGSEA. The CDR3 has 13 residues. CDR3 residues: CSVGASGINEQFF. The CDR3 region has the DNA TGCAGCGTTGGGGCTAGCGGGATTAATGAGCAGTTCTTC.

Here the CDR3 DNA reads TGTGCCAGCAGCCAACGACGGGAGGGGCCGAACACCGGGGAGCTGTTTTTT. Encoded protein: CASSQRREGPNTGELFF. This chain joins TRBV7-2 and TRBJ2-2; 8 bases line up with TRBD2. This CDR3 is 17 amino acids long. J was trimmed by 0 bases and V by 5 bases; bases with no gene match: 8. Germline lookup yields CDR1 SGHTA and CDR2 FQGNSA.

The rearrangement joins TRBV28 to TRBJ1-2, with TRBD1 as a possible D gene (6 bases). The CDR3 has 14 amino acids. Trimming shortened V by 3 bases and J by 4 bases, and 12 bases separated the two germline ends. The germline V gene has CDR1 MDHEN and CDR2 SYDVKM. The CDR3, as DNA: TGTGCCAGCAGTTTGGGTGGACAGACCTATGGCTACACCTTC. It is translated as CASSLGGQTYGYTF.

The V and J genes are TRBV25-1 and TRBJ1-2, with 7 positions matching TRBD1. The germline V gene has CDR1 MGHDK and CDR2 SYGVNS. V was clipped by 6 bases and J by 8 bases; unmatched bases: 15. The CDR3 spans 15 residues. The CDR3 sequence: CASSEGTEGRRGYTF. CDR3 nucleotides: TGTGCCAGCAGCGAGGGGACAGAGGGGAGGAGAGGCTACACCTTC.

A word on this clone: This CDR3 is also generated by other DNA sequences in the sample. This chain links TRBV6-5 with TRBJ1-2, with TRBD1 matching 7 bases. The germline V gene has CDR1 MNHEY and CDR2 SVGAGI. V shed 6 bases and J 3 bases; nucleotides not matched to a gene: 7. The CDR3 contains 14 residues. CDR3: CASRRQGTDYGYTF. The CDR3 coding sequence is TGTGCCAGCAGAAGACAGGGAACGGACTATGGCTACACCTTC.

V is TRBV29-1 and J is TRBJ1-4; D gene uncertain. V lost 7 bases and J 4 bases, leaving 19 bases between the germline ends. Germline CDR1 and CDR2: SQVTM and ANQGSEA. The length of the CDR3 is 15 residues. CDR3: CSAIDTGDLNEKLFF. In DNA form, the CDR3 reads TGCAGCGCAATCGACACTGGTGACCTTAATGAAAAACTGTTTTTT.

V and J are TRBV7-2 and TRBJ2-7; D call uncertain. The germline CDR1 and CDR2 sequences are SGHTA and FQGNSA. This CDR3 contains 15 residues. With 6 bases removed from V and 0 bases from J, the gap between germline ends came to 15 bases. The CDR3: CASSQISRSSYEQYF. The CDR3 coding sequence is TGTGCCAGCAGTCAAATTTCTAGGAGCTCCTACGAGCAGTACTTC.

This rearrangement joins TRBV6-6 to TRBJ2-5, with D maybe TRBD2 (6 bases). The CDR3 runs to 14 residues. Trimming took 6 bases from V and 5 from J, leaving 16 bases between them. Germline V lookup: CDR1 MNHNY, CDR2 SVGAGI (reference sequence). CDR3 residues: CASSGTSIRETQYF. CDR3 coding DNA: TGTGCCAGCAGCGGAACTAGCATCCGCGAGACCCAGTACTTC.

The chain joins TRBV6-6 to TRBJ1-4, with TRBD1 as a possible D gene (6 bases). Germline values: CDR1 MNHNY, CDR2 SVGAGI (reference sequence). V gave up 3 bases and J gave up 5 bases, with 13 bases separating them. The CDR3 sequence is 15 residues long. CDR3 amino acids: CASSYEPQGNEKLFF. The CDR3 nucleotides read TGTGCCAGCAGTTATGAACCACAGGGAAATGAAAAACTGTTTTTT.